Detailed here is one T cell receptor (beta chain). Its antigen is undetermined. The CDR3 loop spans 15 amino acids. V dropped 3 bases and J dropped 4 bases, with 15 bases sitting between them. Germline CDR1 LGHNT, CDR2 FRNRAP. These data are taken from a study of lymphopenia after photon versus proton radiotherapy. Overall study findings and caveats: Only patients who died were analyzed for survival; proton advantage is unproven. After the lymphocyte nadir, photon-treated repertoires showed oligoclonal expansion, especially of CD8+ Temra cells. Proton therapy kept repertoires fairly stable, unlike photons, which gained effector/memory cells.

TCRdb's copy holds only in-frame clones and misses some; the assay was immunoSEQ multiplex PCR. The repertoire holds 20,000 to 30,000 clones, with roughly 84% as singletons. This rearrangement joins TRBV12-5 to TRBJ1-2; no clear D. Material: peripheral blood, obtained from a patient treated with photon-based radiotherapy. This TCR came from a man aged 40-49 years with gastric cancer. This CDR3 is CASGFGPEPLYGYTF. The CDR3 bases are TGTGCTAGTGGTTTTGGTCCAGAACCCCTCTATGGCTACACCTTC.